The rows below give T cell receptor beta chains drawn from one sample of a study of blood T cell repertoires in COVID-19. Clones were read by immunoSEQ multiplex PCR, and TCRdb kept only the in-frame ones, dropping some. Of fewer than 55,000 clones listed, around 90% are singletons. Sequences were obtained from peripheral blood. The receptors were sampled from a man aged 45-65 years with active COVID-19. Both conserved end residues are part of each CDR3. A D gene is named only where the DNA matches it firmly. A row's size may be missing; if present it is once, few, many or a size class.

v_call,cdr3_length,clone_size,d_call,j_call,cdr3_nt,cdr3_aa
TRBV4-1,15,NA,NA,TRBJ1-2,TGCGCCAGCAGCCCACAGGTTAATTCTAACTATGGCTACACCTTC,CASSPQVNSNYGYTF
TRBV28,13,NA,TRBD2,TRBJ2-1,TGTGCGACCGGGGGGGGGCGCCCGTATGAGCAGTTCTTC,CATGGGRPYEQFF
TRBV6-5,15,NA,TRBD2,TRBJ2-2,TGTGCCAGCAGGACCGGGACTAGCGGCTCGGGGGAGCTGTTTTTT,CASRTGTSGSGELFF
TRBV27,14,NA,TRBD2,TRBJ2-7,TGTGCCAGCAGTTTCAGCGGGGGGGCTTACGAGCAGTACTTC,CASSFSGGAYEQYF
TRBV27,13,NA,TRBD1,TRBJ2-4,TGTGCCAGCAGTTTTCAGGGGGAAAACATTCAGTACTTC,CASSFQGENIQYF
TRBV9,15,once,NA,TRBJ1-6,TGTGCCACCAACCCCCGTCGACAGGTCGATTCGGCCCTCCACTTT,CATNPRRQVDSALHF
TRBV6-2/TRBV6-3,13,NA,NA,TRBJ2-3,TGTGCCAGCAGCCGGCGGGTTTTGGATACGCAGTATTTT,CASSRRVLDTQYF
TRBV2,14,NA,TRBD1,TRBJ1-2,TGTGCCAGCAGTGAGGACAGGCCTATCTATGGCTACACCTTC,CASSEDRPIYGYTF
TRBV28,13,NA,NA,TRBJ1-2,TGTGCCAGCATCACGGGGGGGTTTGATGGCTACACCTTC,CASITGGFDGYTF
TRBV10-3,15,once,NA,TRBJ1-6,TGTGCCATCAGTGAATTGGGGCAGGGCGGTTCACCCCTCCACTTT,CAISELGQGGSPLHF
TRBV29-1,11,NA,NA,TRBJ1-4,TGCAGCGTGGAGTCGCTAGAAAAACTGTTTTTT,CSVESLEKLFF
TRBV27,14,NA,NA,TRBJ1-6,TGTGCCAGCAGTTCCACAAGTCGGAGATCACCCCTCCACTTT,CASSSTSRRSPLHF
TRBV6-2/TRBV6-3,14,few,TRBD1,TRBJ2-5,TGTGCCAGCAGTTCAGGACAGGAACAAGAGACCCAGTACTTC,CASSSGQEQETQYF
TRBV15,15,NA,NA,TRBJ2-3,TGTGCCACCAGCAGAGAACACGGGAGCACAGATACGCAGTATTTT,CATSREHGSTDTQYF
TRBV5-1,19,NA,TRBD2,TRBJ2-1,TGCGCCAGCAGCATAGGACTAGCGGGCTCCCGGCCCCGTTACAATGAGCAGTTCTTC,CASSIGLAGSRPRYNEQFF
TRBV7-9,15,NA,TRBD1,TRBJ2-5,TGTGCCAGCAGCATCCGGACAGGTAACAGAGAGACCCAGTACTTC,CASSIRTGNRETQYF
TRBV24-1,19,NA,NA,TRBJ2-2,TGTGCCACCAGTCCCAATCCTTCAATACCGTCAGTCTCCACCGGGGAGCTGTTTTTT,CATSPNPSIPSVSTGELFF
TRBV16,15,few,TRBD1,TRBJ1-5,TGTGCCAGCAGCCAAACGACAGGGGGTTCTCAGCCCCAGCATTTT,CASSQTTGGSQPQHF
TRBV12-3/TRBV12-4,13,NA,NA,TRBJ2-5,TGTGCCAGCAGTTCCGGACCCGTCGGGGCCCAGTACTTC,CASSSGPVGAQYF
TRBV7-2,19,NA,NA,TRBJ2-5,TGTGCCAGCAGCTTTAGAGGGGGGGGCGCTAGGTCTCTTACGGAGACCCAGTACTTC,CASSFRGGGARSLTETQYF
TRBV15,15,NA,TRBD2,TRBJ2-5,TGTGCCACCAGCAGAGCACGACTAGCGCCAGAGACCCAGTACTTC,CATSRARLAPETQYF
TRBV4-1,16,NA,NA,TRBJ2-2,TGCGCCAGCAACCCTACCCCCGGTGGAGGGTCGAGGGAGCTGTTTTTT,CASNPTPGGGSRELFF
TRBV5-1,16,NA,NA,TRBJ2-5,TGCGCCAGCAGCTCCGGTGGGGGGGCGGCTCAAGAGACCCAGTACTTC,CASSSGGGAAQETQYF
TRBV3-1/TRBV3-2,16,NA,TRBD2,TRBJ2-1,TGTGCCAGCAGCCAAGAGGCGGGACCCCGGGGGGGTGAGCAGTTCTTC,CASSQEAGPRGGEQFF
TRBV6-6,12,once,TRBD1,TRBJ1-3,TGTGCCAGCAGCCCTGCACAGGGGATAAGGCATTTT,CASSPAQGIRHF
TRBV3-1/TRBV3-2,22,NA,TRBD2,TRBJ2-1,TGTGCCAGCAGCCAAGTATCTCTAGCGGGAGGGCCAAGTTCCTTGTCCTACAATGAGCAGTTCTTC,CASSQVSLAGGPSSLSYNEQFF
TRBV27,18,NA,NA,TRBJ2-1,TGTGCCAGCAGTCCGATAGCGCCTATAACCTCCTCCTACAATGAGCAGTTCTTC,CASSPIAPITSSYNEQFF
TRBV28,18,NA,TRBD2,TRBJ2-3,TGTGCCAGCACCCATAGCGGGAGAGAGAGGTGGTTCACAGATACGCAGTATTTT,CASTHSGRERWFTDTQYF
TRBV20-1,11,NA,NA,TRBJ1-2,TGCAGTGCTAGAGGCTCGGTCAGCTACACCTTC,CSARGSVSYTF
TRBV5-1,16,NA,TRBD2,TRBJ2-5,TGCGCCAGCAGCTTGGCCCTAGCGGGGGGTAAAGAGACCCAGTACTTC,CASSLALAGGKETQYF
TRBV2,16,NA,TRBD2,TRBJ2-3,TGTGCCAGCAGGGCGGGACTAGCGATCAACACAGATACGCAGTATTTT,CASRAGLAINTDTQYF
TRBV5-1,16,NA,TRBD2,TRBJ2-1,TGCGCCAGCAGCTTCTATAGCGGGAGCTCCTACAATGAGCAGTTCTTC,CASSFYSGSSYNEQFF
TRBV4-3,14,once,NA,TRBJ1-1,TGCGCCAGCAGCCAAGGAGTTGTTGCCACTGAAGCTTTCTTT,CASSQGVVATEAFF
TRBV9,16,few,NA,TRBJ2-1,TGTGCCAGCAGCGCCCGACTGGGTCTCCTTAACAATGAGCAGTTCTTC,CASSARLGLLNNEQFF
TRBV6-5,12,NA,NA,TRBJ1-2,TGTGCCAGCAGTACAGGAACTTATGGCTACACCTTC,CASSTGTYGYTF
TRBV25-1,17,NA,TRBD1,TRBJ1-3,TGTGCCAGCAGTGGACGGCGGCTGACAGGGGCTGGAAACACCATATATTTT,CASSGRRLTGAGNTIYF